The next 3 T cell receptor beta chains were all read from a single sample in a study of patients and donors after allogeneic stem cell transplantation. TCRdb passed the RT-PCR reads through MiXCR, listing each CDR3 protein once. The sample includes about 230,000 distinct CDR3 sequences, less than 15% of them seen just once. The sample consisted of blood, either unsorted or a sorted T cell fraction (not recorded which). All receptors come from a human donor who was either an allogeneic HSCT recipient or a stem cell or donor lymphocyte infusion donor (not recorded which). It is not recorded whose cells these are; they may come from a transplant donor.

J is TRBJ2-3 and V is TRBV15; 8 nucleotides agree with TRBD2. Trimming removed 1 base from V and 3 bases from J; junction bases left unmatched: 6. CDR3 length equals 16 residues. Germline lookup yields CDR1 LNHNV and CDR2 YYDKDF (reference sequence). In DNA, the CDR3 is TGTGCCACCAGCAGAGGGAACGGGGGGGGTACAGATACGCAGTATTTT. Protein product: CATSRGNGGGTDTQYF.

The count of this clonotype is one. The chain combines TRBV20-1 with TRBJ1-2; a possible D gene is TRBD1 (6 bases). CDR1 DFQATT and CDR2 SNEGSKA come from the germline V gene (reference sequence). Trimming took off 5 bases at V and 7 bases at J, with 17 bases between the two ends. The CDR3 contains 13 residues. DNA of the CDR3: TGCAGTGCTTTTCCCGCAGGGGACCGTGGCTACACCTTC. This gives the protein CSAFPAGDRGYTF.

This clonotype occurred a few times. This sequence joins TRBV2 and TRBJ2-6, with a possible D match to TRBD1 (5 bases). V was clipped by 6 bases and J by 2 bases, with 8 bases between them. There are 14 residues in the CDR3. Germline-derived CDR1 and CDR2 are SNHLY and FYNNEI. In DNA form, the CDR3 reads TGTGCCAGCAGAAGGGGTGCTGGGGCCAACGTCCTGACTTTC. This gives the protein CASRRGAGANVLTF.